Presented here are 23 T cell receptor beta chains from one specimen sequenced in a study of T cells in women clearing cervical HPV infection. Libraries were prepared by immunoSEQ multiplex PCR; TCRdb keeps only in-frame clonotypes and omits some of them. The repertoire shows fewer than 40,000 clones; the top ten hold 6.5% to 7.5%. Sequences were obtained from blood buffy coat. These TCRs come from a woman between 18 and 69 years old with a cervical HPV16 infection that either progressed to CIN3+ or cleared (not recorded which).

This clone ranks as medium-sized in terms of frequency. The read gets to within 3 residues of the CDR3 end, and the germline J gene fills in the rest. The chain combines TRBV11-2 with TRBJ1-1, with D possibly TRBD1 on 6 matching bases. Looked up from germline, CDR1 is SGHAT and CDR2 is FQNNGV. With 7 bases removed from V and 1 base from J, the gap between germline ends came to 10 bases. This CDR3 region has 13 residues. CDR3 bases read: TGTGCCAGCACCCGACAGGCGAACACTGAA. Translated: CASTRQANTE. The CDR3 in its entirety is CASTRQANTEAFF.

CDR3 DNA, as far as it was read: TGTGCCAGCAGCCCGCGACAGGGTGGCTATGGC. This encodes CASSPRQGGYG. The CDR3 reads in full as CASSPRQGGYGYTF. The genes are TRBV11-2 and TRBJ1-2; 7 bases map to TRBD1. From the germline J gene comes the end of the CDR3, since the read stops 3 residues before it. Germline V gene lookup returns CDR1 SGHAT and CDR2 FQNNGV. Losses at the gene ends were 5 bases for V and 4 bases for J; bases not matched to a gene: 7. CDR3 length: 14 amino acids.

Remarks on this clone: The sequence runs out 3 residues before the end of the CDR3; the remainder is reconstructed from the germline J gene. The J gene is TRBJ2-1, the V gene TRBV18, with 10 bases matching TRBD2. Germline CDR1 KGHSH, CDR2 LQKENI. CDR3 length equals 14 residues. The V and J ends lost 6 bases and 7 bases, in that order; junction bases with no gene match: 6. The CDR3 spells CASSGTSVTNEQFF. The sequenced part of the CDR3 DNA is TGTGCCAGCTCCGGGACTAGCGTCACGAATGAG.

On this clone itself: The CDR3 is cut off 3 residues early in the read; its end comes from the germline J gene. The V and J genes are TRBV2 and TRBJ2-1; TRBD1 might be the D (6 bases). The V gene's germline CDR1 is SNHLY and CDR2 FYNNEI. This CDR3 spans 16 amino acids. With 6 bases removed from V and 8 bases from J, the gap between germline ends came to 23 bases. The DNA read from the CDR3 is TGTGCCAGCAGCCGGGCCCGGACAGCCCTTTCAGATGAG. Its translation: CASSRARTALSDE. The whole CDR3 protein reads CASSRARTALSDEQFF.

Concerning this clone: The CDR3 is cut off 3 residues early in the read; its end comes from the germline J gene. V gene TRBV7-9 combines with J gene TRBJ1-1, with a possible D match to TRBD1 (6 bases). The V and J ends lost 5 bases and 2 bases respectively, with 9 bases between them. Looked up from germline, CDR1 is SEHNR and CDR2 is FQNEAQ (reference sequence). This CDR3 has 13 residues. CDR3 amino acids: CASSRTVNTEAFF. Incomplete CDR3 DNA: TGTGCCAGCAGCCGGACAGTTAACACTGAA.

Points on this clone: Sequencing ends 3 residues short of the CDR3 end; the germline J gene provides the rest. This rearrangement joins TRBV19 to TRBJ2-1, with 9 bases identical to TRBD2. V lost 5 bases and J lost 7; bases outside the gene matches: 12. The length of the CDR3 is 16 residues. The V gene's germline CDR1 is LNHDA and CDR2 SQIVND (reference sequence). CDR3 sequence reads: CASSPRGAGGRNEQFF. Partial CDR3 DNA: TGTGCCAGTAGTCCCCGAGGGGCGGGGGGGCGGAATGAG.

Notes on this clone: The read finishes 3 residues shy of the CDR3 end, and the germline J gene is used to complete it. The rearrangement uses TRBV10-3 and TRBJ1-2; perhaps TRBD1 as D (5 bases). The V gene's germline CDR1 is ENHRY and CDR2 SYGVKD. The CDR3 has 14 amino acids. The covered CDR3 bases are TGTGCCATCAGTGAGTCCAGGGATGTTCAGGGC. Translation gives CAISESRDVQG. The whole CDR3 region reads CAISESRDVQGYTF.

Points on this clone: Read sequence stops 3 residues before the CDR3 end, and the germline J gene provides the missing end. The V call is TRBV5-1, the J call TRBJ1-4; 7 bases map to TRBD1. The germline V gene encodes CDR1 SGHRS and CDR2 YFSETQ. The CDR3 contains 14 residues. V shed 2 bases, J shed 6 bases, and the junction held 4 bases outside the gene matches. The sequenced part of the CDR3 DNA is TGCGCCAGCAGCTTTACCGGACAGGATGAAAAA. This sequence encodes CASSFTGQDEK. The entire CDR3 reads CASSFTGQDEKLFF. The whole variable domain, remainder taken from reference TRBV5-1 and TRBJ1-4, is KAGVTQTPRYLIKTRGQQVTLSCSPISGHRSVSWYQQTPGQGLQFLFEYFSETQRNKGNFPGRFSGRQFSNSRSEMNVSTLELGDSALYLCASSFTGQDEKLFFGSGTQLSVL.

As concerns this clone: The read halts 3 residues ahead of the CDR3 end, with the missing end drawn from the germline J gene. This chain links TRBV10-1 with TRBJ2-3; 7 bases map to TRBD1. Germline CDR1 and CDR2: WNHNN and SYGVQD (reference sequence). The CDR3 spans 14 residues. After removal of 8 bases from V and 2 bases from J, the junction contained 7 bases not matched to a gene. The sequenced CDR3 bases are TGCGCCAGCGGGAAGGGACAGCCCACAGATACG. Translation: CASGKGQPTDT. In full, the CDR3 reads CASGKGQPTDTQYF.

Remarks on this clone: Coverage ceases 3 residues before the CDR3 finishes, and the germline J gene fills in the end. This chain connects TRBV12-3 or TRBV12-4 to TRBJ2-5, with a weak D call TRBD1 (5 bases). V was pared by 5 bases and J by 4 bases, with 14 bases between. CDR3 length: 14 residues. CDR3 DNA (partial): TGTGCCAGCAGTCTTGACAGATTAGTAGAGACC. This codes for CASSLDRLVET. The entire CDR3 sequence reads CASSLDRLVETQYF.

Remarks on this clone: The read ends 3 residues shy of where the CDR3 ends; the end is completed using the germline J gene. The chain employs TRBV20-1 and TRBJ2-3; D is ambiguous. The V gene's germline CDR1 is DFQATT and CDR2 SNEGSKA (reference sequence). The ends were cut back, 0 bases at V and 2 bases at J, with 9 bases in the middle. The CDR3 length is 14 residues. Partial CDR3 DNA: TGCAGTGCTAGAGATCGCGGCGACACAGATACG. This codes for CSARDRGDTDT. In full, the CDR3 is CSARDRGDTDTQYF.

With regard to this clone: The missing CDR3 end, 3 residues past where the read stops, is filled in from the germline J gene. The chain links TRBV2 to TRBJ1-4; 8 bases are shared with TRBD1. This CDR3 is built from 15 residues. The junction had 8 bases not matched to a gene; V was cut back by 7 bases and J by 4 bases. CDR1 SNHLY and CDR2 FYNNEI come from the germline V gene. The CDR3 loop is CASTARGPDNEKLFF. Partial CDR3 DNA: TGTGCCAGCACAGCCAGGGGGCCGGATAATGAAAAA.

Turning to this clone: The read terminates 3 residues ahead of where the CDR3 ends, so the germline J gene completes it. The chain uses TRBV2 and TRBJ1-5; TRBD1 agrees at 8 bases. Germline V CDR1 and CDR2: SNHLY, FYNNEI. CDR3 length: 16 amino acids. V was clipped by 3 bases and J by 3 bases; unmatched bases: 7. Incomplete CDR3 DNA: TGTGCCAGCAGTGATCCGGGACAGGTCCCCAATCAGCCC. This gives the protein CASSDPGQVPNQP. The whole CDR3 region reads CASSDPGQVPNQPQHF.

Worth noting for this clone: The read ends 3 residues early relative to the CDR3; the germline J gene fills the gap. The chain links TRBV28 to TRBJ2-3; TRBD2 aligns across 12 bases. The V segment lost 5 bases and the J segment 6 bases; nucleotides outside the gene matches: 12. Germline V gives CDR1 MDHEN, CDR2 SYDVKM. The CDR3 extends over 17 amino acids. Partial CDR3 DNA: TGTGCCAGCAGTACCTCTAGCGGGGGGGCCGCAGTGGATACG. Translation gives CASSTSSGGAAVDT. The whole CDR3 reads CASSTSSGGAAVDTQYF. The variable domain in full, with the rest retrieved from reference TRBV28 and TRBJ2-3, is DVKVTQSSRYLVKRTGEKVFLECVQDMDHENMFWYRQDPGLGLRLIYFSYDVKMKEKGDIPEGYSVSREKKERFSLILESASTNQTSMYLCASSTSSGGAAVDTQYFGPGTRLTVL.

Comment on this clone: The CDR3 is cut off 3 residues early in the read; its end comes from the germline J gene. The gene calls are TRBV12-3 or TRBV12-4 and TRBJ2-1; 7 positions match TRBD2. This CDR3 has 14 amino acids. Trimming removed 2 bases from V and 6 bases from J; junction bases left unmatched: 4. The sequenced part of the CDR3 DNA is TGTGCCAGCAGTTTACGGGGGAGGGGCAATGAG. Its protein is CASSLRGRGNE. Given in full, the CDR3 is CASSLRGRGNEQFF.

About this clone: The observed sequence ends 3 residues before the CDR3 terminus, with the missing tail filled in from the germline J gene. The chain joins TRBV14 to TRBJ2-7; 8 positions agree with TRBD1. Germline assignment: CDR1 SGHDN and CDR2 FVKESK. This CDR3 has 15 residues. V dropped 4 bases and J dropped 5; count of bases not matched to a gene: 10. CDR3 loop: CASSPRDRWSHEQYF. Incomplete CDR3 DNA: TGTGCCAGCAGCCCCCGGGACAGGTGGAGTCACGAG.

A note on this clone: The read stops 3 residues short of the end of the CDR3; the missing end is completed from the germline J gene. The chain links TRBV7-8 to TRBJ1-2; 8 nucleotides agree with TRBD1. This CDR3 is 16 amino acids long. V gave up 4 bases and J gave up 3 bases; unmatched junction bases: 10. Germline CDR1 is SGHVS and CDR2 is FQNEAQ. The sequenced part of the CDR3 DNA is TGTGCCAGCAGCTCAGAGCGGACAGGGAGGTACTATGGC. It translates to CASSSERTGRYYG. The entire CDR3 protein is CASSSERTGRYYGYTF.

Turning to this clone: The CDR3 is cut off 3 residues early in the read; its end comes from the germline J gene. The gene calls are TRBV20-1 and TRBJ1-3, with 9 bases aligning to TRBD1. V trimming: 0 bases; J trimming: 2 bases; junction bases outside the gene matches: 5. The CDR3 covers 16 residues. CDR1 is DFQATT and CDR2 is SNEGSKA in the germline V gene (reference sequence). The CDR3 bases that were read are TGCAGTGCTAGAGATACAGACAGGGGGGCTGGAAACACC. It translates to CSARDTDRGAGNT. The whole CDR3 sequence reads CSARDTDRGAGNTIYF.

Remarks on this clone: The sequenced fragment ends 3 residues before the CDR3 boundary, so the rest is inferred from the germline J gene. V and J are TRBV30 and TRBJ2-7; maybe TRBD2 (6 bases). Germline-derived CDR1 and CDR2 are GTSNPN and SVGIG (reference sequence). Trimming took 2 bases from V and 2 from J, leaving 10 bases between them. CDR3 length: 13 amino acids. The sequenced CDR3 bases are TGTGCCTGGAGTACCGGGGGAGCCTACGAG. It is translated as CAWSTGGAYE. The full CDR3 is CAWSTGGAYEQYF.

Concerning this clone: Sequencing ends 3 residues short of the CDR3 end; the germline J gene provides the rest. This chain connects TRBV2 to TRBJ2-7; the D call may be TRBD1 or TRBD2 (5 bases each). Germline CDR1 SNHLY, CDR2 FYNNEI. This CDR3 region has 16 residues. V was trimmed by 2 bases and J by 2 bases, leaving 16 bases between them. The covered CDR3 bases are TGTGCCAGCAGTGAATTTGAGGGGCAGGAGGCCTACGAG. Protein product: CASSEFEGQEAYE. The entire CDR3 protein reads CASSEFEGQEAYEQYF.

The covered CDR3 bases are TGTGCCAGCAGTAAGAGCGGTAGCACAGATACG. Protein sequence: CASSKSGSTDT. The entire CDR3 sequence reads CASSKSGSTDTQYF. The chain carries TRBV6-4 and TRBJ2-3; perhaps TRBD2 as D (5 bases). The DNA ends 3 residues before the CDR3 does, and the rest of the CDR3 is filled in from the germline J gene. This CDR3 is 14 amino acids long. Germline-derived CDR1 and CDR2 are MRHNA and SNTAGT. V was pared by 5 bases and J by 0 bases, with 9 bases between.

The covered CDR3 bases are TGTGCCAGCAGCTTGATGGGGGGGGATGACTATGGC. It is translated as CASSLMGGDDYG. The entire CDR3 sequence reads CASSLMGGDDYGYTF. V and J are TRBV7-8 and TRBJ1-2; perhaps TRBD1 as D (5 bases). The read finishes 3 residues shy of the CDR3 end, and the germline J gene is used to complete it. The V and J ends lost 3 bases and 3 bases respectively, with 14 bases between them. Germline lookup yields CDR1 SGHVS and CDR2 FQNEAQ. The CDR3 is made up of 15 amino acids.

Comment on this clone: The read terminates 3 residues before the CDR3 end, so the remaining end is supplied by the germline J gene. This sequence joins TRBV30 and TRBJ1-5; 9 positions agree with TRBD1. Germline loops: CDR1 GTSNPN, CDR2 SVGIG (reference sequence). J was trimmed by 8 bases and V by 4 bases; bases with no gene match: 12. The CDR3 has 15 amino acids. The CDR3 is CAWKPGTGLLEPQHF. The CDR3 bases that were read are TGTGCCTGGAAACCCGGGACAGGGCTCTTGGAGCCC. Together with reference TRBV30 and TRBJ1-5, the CDR3 gives the full variable domain: SQTIHQWPATLVQPVGSPLSLECTVEGTSNPNLYWYRQAAGRGLQLLFYSVGIGQISSEVPQNLSASRPQDRQFILSSKKLLLSDSGFYLCAWKPGTGLLEPQHFGDGTRLSIL.